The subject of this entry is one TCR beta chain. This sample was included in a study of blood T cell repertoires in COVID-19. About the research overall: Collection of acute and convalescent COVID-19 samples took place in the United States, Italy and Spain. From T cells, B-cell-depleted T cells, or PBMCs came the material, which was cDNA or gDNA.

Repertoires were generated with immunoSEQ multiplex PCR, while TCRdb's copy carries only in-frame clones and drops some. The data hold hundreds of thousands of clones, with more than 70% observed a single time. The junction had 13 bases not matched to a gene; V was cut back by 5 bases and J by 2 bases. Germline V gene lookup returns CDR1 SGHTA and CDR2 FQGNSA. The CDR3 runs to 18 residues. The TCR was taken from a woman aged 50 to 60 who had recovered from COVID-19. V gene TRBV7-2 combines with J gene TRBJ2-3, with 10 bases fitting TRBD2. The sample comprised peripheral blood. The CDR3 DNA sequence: TGTGCCAGCAGCACCAAGGGCCGTAGCGGGAGGCCCACAGATACGCAGTATTTT. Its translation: CASSTKGRSGRPTDTQYF. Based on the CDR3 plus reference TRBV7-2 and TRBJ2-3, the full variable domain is GAGVSQSPSNKVTEKGKDVELRCDPISGHTALYWYRQSLGQGLEFLIYFQGNSAPDKSGLPSDRFSAERTGGSVSTLTIQRTQQEDSAVYLCASSTKGRSGRPTDTQYFGPGTRLTVL.